The clone carrying this TCR beta chain was detected once. Repertoires were generated with immunoSEQ multiplex PCR, while TCRdb's copy carries only in-frame clones and drops some. The sample contains more than 2,000 clones, over 70% of which appear only once. The record originates from a study of tumor T cells in aggressive B-cell lymphoma. The length of the CDR3 is 15 residues. Germline V gives CDR1 KGHSH, CDR2 LQKENI. Trimming shortened V by 0 bases and J by 7 bases, and 15 bases separated the two germline ends. The clonotype originates from an adult with diffuse large B cell lymphoma. Sequenced: tumor tissue. The chain recombines TRBV18 with TRBJ1-2; D remains ambiguous. CDR3 sequence: CASSPPIPGRGGYTF. The CDR3 bases are TGTGCCAGCTCACCACCTATACCCGGCCGGGGTGGCTACACCTTC.